Following are 5 T cell receptor beta chains from one sample sequenced in a study of blood T cell repertoires in COVID-19. Clones were sequenced by immunoSEQ multiplex PCR, and TCRdb holds only the in-frame ones, with some missing. The repertoire holds about 75,000 clones, with about 90% as singletons. Sequenced input: peripheral blood. These receptor sequences come from a human donor in a cohort sampled during active COVID-19.

V is TRBV7-9 and J is TRBJ2-5, with 13 bases that match TRBD2. V shed 5 bases and J 4 bases; nucleotides not matched to a gene: 7. Looked up from germline, CDR1 is SEHNR and CDR2 is FQNEAQ (reference sequence). The CDR3 totals 16 residues. Here the CDR3 reads CASSTRTSGSLETQYF. The CDR3 nucleotides are TGTGCCAGCAGCACCAGGACTAGCGGGAGTTTAGAGACCCAGTACTTC.

The V gene is TRBV19, the J gene TRBJ1-2; 9 bases match TRBD1. V dropped 7 bases and J dropped 2; count of bases not matched to a gene: 8. This CDR3 has 15 residues. In germline, CDR1 is LNHDA, CDR2 SQIVND (reference sequence). CDR3 sequence: CASISSGQGNYGYTF. CDR3 sequence (DNA): TGTGCCAGTATCTCGTCGGGACAGGGAAACTATGGCTACACCTTC.

The chain carries TRBV6-4 and TRBJ2-1; D possibly corresponds to TRBD2 (7 bases). The CDR3 runs 16 residues. The V gene's germline CDR1 is MRHNA and CDR2 SNTAGT. V was cut by 7 bases and J by 1 base, with 17 bases left in between. The CDR3 coding sequence is TGTGCCAGCACCCGAGGGGGTAGCGGGTCCTACAATGAGCAGTTCTTC. It specifies CASTRGGSGSYNEQFF.

This clone has just a few counts. The chain carries TRBV19 and TRBJ1-2; unclear D gene. Germline V lookup: CDR1 LNHDA, CDR2 SQIVND (reference sequence). The CDR3 sequence is 15 residues long. V was pared by 5 bases and J by 7 bases, with 20 bases between. The CDR3: CASSSRSNQVFGYTF. CDR3 coding DNA: TGTGCCAGTAGTTCCCGATCAAACCAGGTATTTGGCTACACCTTC. Full variable domain (remainder filled in from reference TRBV19 and TRBJ1-2): DGGITQSPKYLFRKEGQNVTLSCEQNLNHDAMYWYRQDPGQGLRLIYYSQIVNDFQKGDIAEGYSVSREKKESFPLTVTSAQKNPTAFYLCASSSRSNQVFGYTFGSGTRLTVV.

This clone was recorded a few times. V is TRBV6-5 and J is TRBJ2-5; 10 bases line up with TRBD1. Germline V gene data show CDR1 as MNHEY and CDR2 as SVGAGI. The CDR3 is made up of 15 amino acids. The junction had 7 bases not matched to a gene; V was cut back by 7 bases and J by 2 bases. The DNA for the CDR3 is TGTGCCAGCATACGGGACAGGGGTAGTCAAGAGACCCAGTACTTC. Encoded protein: CASIRDRGSQETQYF.